This T cell receptor beta chain was recorded in a study of T cell responses to AZD1222 COVID-19 vaccine. Broader study findings: Seropositive AZD1222 recipients at baseline numbered only five or six.

Per germline, CDR1 SGHTA and CDR2 FQGNSA. The ends were cut back, 5 bases at V and 6 bases at J, with 20 bases in the middle. The CDR3 consists of 16 residues. Sequencing used immunoSEQ multiplex PCR; TCRdb keeps in-frame clones, though not all of them. The repertoire holds 90,000 to 150,000 clones, with more than 85% as singletons. About this clone itself: The antigen is unknown.

Source: peripheral blood, taken 28 days after the second AZD1222 dose. The gene calls are TRBV7-2 and TRBJ1-5; D call uncertain. This TCR derives from an adult who received the AZD1222 COVID-19 vaccine. CDR3 sequence: CASSLAFSAGGQPQHF. The CDR3 DNA sequence: TGTGCCAGCAGCCTTGCCTTCTCGGCAGGCGGTCAGCCCCAGCATTTT.